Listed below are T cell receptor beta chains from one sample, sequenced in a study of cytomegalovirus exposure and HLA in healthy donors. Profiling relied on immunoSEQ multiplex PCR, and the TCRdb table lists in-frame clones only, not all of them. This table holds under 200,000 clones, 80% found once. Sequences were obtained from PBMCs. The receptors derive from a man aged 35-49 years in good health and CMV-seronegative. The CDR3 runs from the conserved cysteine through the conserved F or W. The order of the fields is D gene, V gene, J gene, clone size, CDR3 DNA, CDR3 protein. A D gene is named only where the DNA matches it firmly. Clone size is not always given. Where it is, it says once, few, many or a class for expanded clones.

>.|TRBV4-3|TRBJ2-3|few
TGCGCCAGCAGCCAGGGGGGGGCATCTGTTTATACGCAGTATTTT
CASSQGGASVYTQYF
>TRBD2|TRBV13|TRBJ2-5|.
TGTGCCAGCAGCTTAGCACTAGCGGGGGCCATTGGGGAAGAGACCCAGTACTTC
CASSLALAGAIGEETQYF
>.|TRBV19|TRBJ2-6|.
TGTGCCAGTAGTAGAGGCGGCCGCGCCAACGTCCTGACTTTC
CASSRGGRANVLTF
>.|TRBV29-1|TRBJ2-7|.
TGCAGCGTAATGACTCATAGCTCCTACGAGCAGTACTTC
CSVMTHSSYEQYF
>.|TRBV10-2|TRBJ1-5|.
TGCGCCAGCAGTGACCCGGGAGGGGTAGTTCAGCCCCAGCATTTT
CASSDPGGVVQPQHF
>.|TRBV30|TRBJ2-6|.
TGTGCCTGGAGACCCGTTCGAGGGGGCGGGGAGGCCAACGTCCTGACTTTC
CAWRPVRGGGEANVLTF
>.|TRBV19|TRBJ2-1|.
TGTGCCAGTAGACTGCCCGGACTGGAGAGCAATGAGCAGTTCTTC
CASRLPGLESNEQFF
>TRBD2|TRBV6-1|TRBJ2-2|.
TGTGCCAGCAGTGCACTAGCGGGGGGGCAAACCGGGGAGCTGTTTTTT
CASSALAGGQTGELFF
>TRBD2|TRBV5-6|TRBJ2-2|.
TGTGCCAGCAGCCAAGGACTAGTGAGGTCCACCGGGGAGCTGTTTTTT
CASSQGLVRSTGELFF
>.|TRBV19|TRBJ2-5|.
TGTGCCAGTAGTGGACTCGATGGGTGGGAGACCCAGTACTTC
CASSGLDGWETQYF
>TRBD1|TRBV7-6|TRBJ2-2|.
TGTGCCAGCAGCTCCCCGGGGACAGGGTGGAACGGGGAGCTGTTTTTT
CASSSPGTGWNGELFF
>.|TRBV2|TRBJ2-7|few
TGTGCCAGCAGTACCACAGGGCGCGAGCAGTACTTC
CASSTTGREQYF
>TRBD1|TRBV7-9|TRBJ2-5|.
TGTGCCAGCAGCCTCGGGACAGGGTGGGGCGAGACCCAGTACTTC
CASSLGTGWGETQYF